The 32 T cell receptor beta chains listed next were all sequenced from one sample in a study of T cells in narcolepsy. Repertoires were generated with immunoSEQ multiplex PCR, while TCRdb's copy carries only in-frame clones and drops some. Of some 30,000 clones in the sample, more than 70% are singletons; the top ten hold 0.8% to 0.9%. Sequencing input: memory (CD45RA-) CD4+ T cells from blood. These receptors were obtained from a human donor in good health.

The chain uses TRBV5-1 and TRBJ2-7; D not resolved. Deletions cut 4 bases from V and 4 bases from J, with 12 bases between. In germline, CDR1 is SGHRS, CDR2 YFSETQ. CDR3 length: 13 residues. The CDR3 DNA is TGCGCCAGCAGCCCCGCCGGCGGTTACGAGCAGTACTTC. Translation: CASSPAGGYEQYF.

This clone was detected only a few times. The chain combines TRBV18 with TRBJ2-5; D remains unclear. CDR1 is KGHSH, CDR2 LQKENI, per germline. Trimming shortened V by 3 bases and J by 1 base, and 0 bases separated the two germline ends. There are 11 residues in the CDR3. The CDR3 coding sequence is TGTGCCAGCTCACCCCAAGAGACCCAGTACTTC. Encoded protein: CASSPQETQYF.

V and J are TRBV28 and TRBJ1-2; TRBD1 aligns across 11 bases. Germline CDR1 is MDHEN and CDR2 is SYDVKM. V was pared by 6 bases and J by 3 bases, with 12 bases of the junction left unmatched. This CDR3 spans 17 amino acids. CDR3 coding DNA: TGTGCCAGCAGCTACAGGACAGGGGGCTACCTTCACTATGGCTACACCTTC. Residues: CASSYRTGGYLHYGYTF.

This clone was seen just once. One junction end does not reproduce the germline sequence, and a read error may be involved. The chain employs TRBV5-1 and TRBJ2-6; D might be TRBD1 (6 bases). This CDR3 has 15 residues. The germline V gene has CDR1 SGHRS and CDR2 YFSETQ. In nucleotides, the CDR3 is TGCGCCAGCAGCTCTTCAGGGGCTGGGGCCAACGCCCTGACTTTC. Translated, it gives CASSSSGAGANALTF.

The chain links TRBV7-2 to TRBJ2-7; TRBD2 matches at 12 bases. The CDR3 loop spans 14 amino acids. The J segment lost 3 bases and the V segment lost 6 bases, leaving 3 bases of the junction unmatched. Germline V gives CDR1 SGHTA, CDR2 FQGNSA. CDR3 amino acids: CASRLAGGSYEQYF. The CDR3 DNA reads TGTGCCAGCAGACTAGCGGGAGGCAGCTACGAGCAGTACTTC.

The chain recombines TRBV9 with TRBJ2-2; D is unresolved. This CDR3 region has 12 residues. V was trimmed by 0 bases and J by 7 bases, leaving 4 bases between them. The germline gives CDR1 SGDLS, CDR2 YYNGEE. The CDR3 sequence: CASSVGIGELFF. In DNA, the CDR3 is TGTGCCAGCAGCGTAGGGATCGGGGAGCTGTTTTTT.

A single count supports this clone. This sequence joins TRBV7-2 and TRBJ2-7, with D unresolved. The CDR3 is 11 amino acids. The germline V gene encodes CDR1 SGHTA and CDR2 FQGNSA. Between the trimmed V and J ends, which lost 5 bases and 5 bases, there was a span of 7 bases. DNA for the CDR3: TGTGCCAGCAGCGCCTTGGACGAGCAGTACTTC. This codes for CASSALDEQYF.

The chain has TRBV19 and TRBJ1-2; D uncertain. This CDR3 spans 13 amino acids. The germline V gene encodes CDR1 LNHDA and CDR2 SQIVND (reference sequence). V lost 0 bases and J lost 8, with 10 bases in between. CDR3 region: CASSIDWHGGYTF. The CDR3 DNA reads as TGTGCCAGTAGTATAGATTGGCACGGGGGCTACACCTTC.

The V call is TRBV18, the J call TRBJ2-1, with TRBD2 as a possible D gene (5 bases). This CDR3 comprises 16 residues. Germline V gene lookup returns CDR1 KGHSH and CDR2 LQKENI. V dropped 2 bases and J dropped 10 bases, with 21 bases sitting between them. The CDR3 DNA reads as TGTGCCAGCTCACCAAGTGTGGACGGACTCACGGGGGAGCAGTTCTTC. Amino acid sequence: CASSPSVDGLTGEQFF.

This clone was seen more than once but under ten times. V usage is TRBV9 and J usage is TRBJ1-1, with 10 bases aligning to TRBD1. V lost 3 bases and J lost 3; bases outside the gene matches: 2. The V gene's germline CDR1 is SGDLS and CDR2 YYNGEE. CDR3 length: 14 amino acids. This chain's CDR3 is CASSEGQGYTEAFF. The CDR3 DNA is TGTGCCAGCAGCGAGGGACAGGGGTACACTGAAGCTTTCTTT.

The genes are TRBV7-2 and TRBJ1-6; 9 nucleotides line up with TRBD1. V was clipped by 2 bases and J by 7 bases; unmatched bases: 6. The CDR3 spans 16 residues. Germline-derived CDR1 and CDR2 are SGHTA and FQGNSA. The CDR3 spells CASSLSPGQGNSPLHF. The CDR3 nucleotides read TGTGCCAGCAGCTTATCACCGGGACAGGGAAATTCACCCCTCCACTTT.

The rearrangement links TRBV10-3 to TRBJ1-2; 7 nucleotides align to TRBD1. CDR1 and CDR2 (germline): ENHRY, SYGVKD. The CDR3 extends over 14 amino acids. V gave up 2 bases and J gave up 2 bases; unmatched junction bases: 2. CDR3 nucleotide sequence: TGTGCCATCAGTGAGCCGGACAGGAACTATGGCTACACCTTC. Translation gives CAISEPDRNYGYTF.

The chain carries TRBV28 and TRBJ1-5; D is unclear. The germline V gene encodes CDR1 MDHEN and CDR2 SYDVKM. The CDR3 is 13 residues long. V was clipped by 8 bases and J by 15 bases, with 23 bases between them. CDR3 residues: CASGEETSNLGHF. The DNA for the CDR3 is TGTGCCAGCGGGGAGGAAACATCCAATTTGGGGCATTTT.

This clone has just a few counts. One junction end disagrees with the germline gene, perhaps due to a read error. The chain combines TRBV6-6 with TRBJ1-3, with a tentative D call TRBD1 (5 bases). The CDR3 extends over 12 amino acids. The germline CDR1 and CDR2 sequences are MNHNY and SVGAGI (reference sequence). CDR3 sequence reads: CASSQSPGFFHF. The CDR3 coding sequence is TGTGCCAGCAGTCAATCTCCAGGGTTTTTTCATTTT.

The V gene is TRBV2, the J gene TRBJ1-4; D remains ambiguous. Trimming took off 1 base at V and 2 bases at J, with 5 bases between the two ends. Looked up from germline, CDR1 is SNHLY and CDR2 is FYNNEI. This CDR3 has 14 amino acids. The CDR3 bases are TGTGCCAGCAGTGAAGGGTCGACTAATGAAAAACTGTTTTTT. Translation gives CASSEGSTNEKLFF.

The chain combines TRBV10-1 with TRBJ2-3, with 8 bases identical to TRBD2. The CDR3 has 14 residues. The germline gives CDR1 WNHNN, CDR2 SYGVQD (reference sequence). The ends lost 5 bases at V and 3 bases at J; junction bases unmatched: 4. CDR3 sequence: CASSPGGATDTQYF. The CDR3 DNA reads as TGCGCCAGCAGTCCCGGGGGGGCAACAGATACGCAGTATTTT.

This clone appeared a single time. CDR3 region: CAWSLSYNEQFF. The DNA for the CDR3 is TGTGCCTGGTCCCTCTCCTACAATGAGCAGTTCTTC. This chain connects TRBV30 to TRBJ2-1; D is undetermined. CDR1 is GTSNPN, CDR2 SVGIG, per germline (reference sequence). CDR3 size: 12 residues. V lost 5 bases to trimming and J lost 0 bases, with 5 bases between them.

V is TRBV6-5 and J is TRBJ1-1, with no clear D. CDR1 is MNHEY and CDR2 is SVGAGI in the germline V gene. This CDR3 region has 16 residues. Between the trimmed V and J ends, which lost 2 bases and 1 base, there was a span of 14 bases. The CDR3 sequence is CASSYTPRRRNTEAFF. The CDR3, as DNA: TGTGCCAGCAGTTACACCCCCAGGCGTCGGAACACTGAAGCTTTCTTT.

V is TRBV18 and J is TRBJ1-2; 8 bases are a match to TRBD1. Germline values: CDR1 KGHSH, CDR2 LQKENI. V lost 4 bases and J lost 3; bases outside the gene matches: 7. CDR3 length equals 15 residues. The CDR3 reads CASSLIDRGDYGYTF. The CDR3 region has the DNA TGTGCCAGCTCACTAATAGACAGGGGAGACTATGGCTACACCTTC.

The chain employs TRBV10-3 and TRBJ1-1; D gene ambiguous. V was cut by 4 bases and J by 1 base, with 13 bases left in between. From germline, CDR1 is ENHRY and CDR2 SYGVKD. CDR3 length: 15 residues. The chain's CDR3 is CAISVSRETNTEAFF. The CDR3, as DNA: TGTGCCATCAGTGTAAGTAGGGAGACGAACACTGAAGCTTTCTTT.

J is TRBJ2-7 and V is TRBV19, with D possibly being TRBD1 (6 bases). Deletions cut 7 bases from V and 6 bases from J, with 19 bases between. Germline V gene sequence: CDR1 LNHDA, CDR2 SQIVND (reference sequence). CDR3 size: 14 residues. Here the CDR3 reads CASTPVAGESEQYF. Here the CDR3 DNA reads TGTGCCAGTACCCCCGTGGCAGGGGAGAGCGAGCAGTACTTC.

This chain joins TRBV27 and TRBJ1-4; D is uncertain. CDR3 size: 14 residues. CDR1 and CDR2 from the germline V gene are MNHEY and SMNVEV (reference sequence). The V end was cut by 5 bases, the J end by 4 bases, with 11 bases between. CDR3 sequence reads: CASSRSGFNEKLFF. The CDR3 region has the DNA TGTGCCAGCAGTAGGTCGGGGTTTAATGAAAAACTGTTTTTT.

The sample holds one count of this clone. The J gene is TRBJ1-4, the V gene TRBV7-3; no reliable D call. V was cut by 1 base and J by 5 bases, with 11 bases left in between. CDR3 length equals 15 residues. Germline V lookup: CDR1 SGHTA, CDR2 FQGTGA. CDR3 DNA: TGTGCCAGCAGCTTAATGGGAGAGCCCAATGAAAAACTGTTTTTT. As protein: CASSLMGEPNEKLFF. Supplemented by reference TRBV7-3 and TRBJ1-4, the full variable domain reads GAGVSQTPSNKVTEKGKYVELRCDPISGHTALYWYRQSLGQGPEFLIYFQGTGAADDSGLPNDRFFAVRPEGSVSTLKIQRTERGDSAVYLCASSLMGEPNEKLFFGSGTQLSVL.

This sequence joins TRBV19 and TRBJ1-2; D is uncertain. Deletions cut 3 bases from V and 8 bases from J, with 13 bases between. CDR1 and CDR2 from the germline V gene are LNHDA and SQIVND (reference sequence). This CDR3 spans 13 amino acids. The CDR3 loop is CASSISRDTGYTF. The DNA for the CDR3 is TGTGCCAGTAGTATTAGTAGGGATACGGGCTACACCTTC.

The V call is TRBV18, the J call TRBJ2-1, with D perhaps TRBD1 (6 bases). V lost 3 bases, J lost 3 bases, and 12 bases lay in between. Looked up from germline, CDR1 is KGHSH and CDR2 is LQKENI. CDR3 length: 15 residues. The CDR3 loop is CASSPTDSDYNEQFF. DNA for the CDR3: TGTGCCAGCTCACCCACGGACAGTGACTACAATGAGCAGTTCTTC. Full variable domain (rest looked up from reference TRBV18 and TRBJ2-1): NAGVMQNPRHLVRRRGQEARLRCSPMKGHSHVYWYRQLPEEGLKFMVYLQKENIIDESGMPKERFSAEFPKEGPSILRIQQVVRGDSAAYFCASSPTDSDYNEQFFGPGTRLTVL.

CDR3 amino acids: CASSGHLALETQYF. The CDR3, as DNA: TGTGCCAGCAGCGGACACCTAGCTCTAGAGACCCAGTACTTC. The chain joins TRBV9 to TRBJ2-5; perhaps TRBD2 as D (5 bases). This CDR3 has 14 residues. Germline assignment: CDR1 SGDLS and CDR2 YYNGEE. V was trimmed by 3 bases and J by 4 bases, leaving 13 bases between them.

The chain carries TRBV15 and TRBJ1-1, with D possibly being TRBD1 (5 bases). The CDR3 covers 16 residues. V was trimmed by 0 bases and J by 2 bases, leaving 13 bases between them. Germline lookup yields CDR1 LNHNV and CDR2 YYDKDF (reference sequence). The CDR3 loop reads CATSRDEDSSNTEAFF. CDR3 DNA: TGTGCCACCAGCAGAGATGAAGACAGCTCAAACACTGAAGCTTTCTTT.

The chain joins TRBV19 to TRBJ1-2; no reliable D call. Germline V gene sequence: CDR1 LNHDA, CDR2 SQIVND (reference sequence). The CDR3 length is 13 residues. The V gene lost 3 bases and the J gene lost 0 bases, with 5 bases spanning the gap. CDR3 sequence: CASSMGANYGYTF. The CDR3 DNA reads as TGTGCCAGTAGTATGGGTGCTAACTATGGCTACACCTTC.

The chain is built from TRBV11-3 and TRBJ2-3, with 14 bases identical to TRBD2. This CDR3 contains 17 residues. J gave up 8 bases and V 3 bases, and 10 bases lay outside the gene matches. Germline lookup yields CDR1 SGHNT and CDR2 YENEEA. CDR3 loop: CASSLTTGTSGGGTQYF. DNA of the CDR3: TGTGCCAGCAGCTTGACGACCGGGACTAGCGGGGGAGGTACGCAGTATTTT.

The chain carries TRBV28 and TRBJ1-5, with D uncertain. V was cut by 3 bases and J by 2 bases, with 17 bases left in between. The CDR3 sequence is 17 residues long. CDR1 is MDHEN and CDR2 is SYDVKM in the germline V gene. The CDR3 reads CASSLSLSGRGNQPQHF. CDR3 nucleotides: TGTGCCAGCAGTTTGAGTCTGTCAGGCAGAGGCAATCAGCCCCAGCATTTT.

This chain joins TRBV5-1 and TRBJ1-6, with TRBD1 matching over 7 bases. The trim removed 4 bases at V and 10 bases at J, leaving 8 bases unmatched. The CDR3 runs 14 residues. The V gene's germline CDR1 is SGHRS and CDR2 YFSETQ. As DNA, the CDR3 is TGCGCCAGCAGCCCGGGACAGCCACGATCACCCCTCCACTTT. This translates into CASSPGQPRSPLHF.

The V call is TRBV10-3, the J call TRBJ1-2, with TRBD1 matching 11 bases. Germline lookup yields CDR1 ENHRY and CDR2 SYGVKD. Losses at the gene ends were 10 bases for V and 5 bases for J; bases not matched to a gene: 15. This CDR3 spans 16 amino acids. The CDR3 sequence is CATEGARTGGLYGYTF. CDR3 sequence (DNA): TGTGCCACCGAGGGGGCTCGGACAGGGGGCTTATATGGCTACACCTTC.